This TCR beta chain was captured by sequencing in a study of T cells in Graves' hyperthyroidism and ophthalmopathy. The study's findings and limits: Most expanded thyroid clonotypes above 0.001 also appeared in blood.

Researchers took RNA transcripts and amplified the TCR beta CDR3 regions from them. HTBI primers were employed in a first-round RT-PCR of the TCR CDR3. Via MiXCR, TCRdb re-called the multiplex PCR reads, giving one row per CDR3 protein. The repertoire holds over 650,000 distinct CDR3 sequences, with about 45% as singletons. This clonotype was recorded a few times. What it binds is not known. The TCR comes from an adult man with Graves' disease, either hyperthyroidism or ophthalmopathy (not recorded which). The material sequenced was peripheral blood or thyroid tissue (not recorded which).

The DNA of the CDR3 is TGTGCCAGCAGTTACGGGCCGAGGTCATCCGAGCAGTACTTC. Protein product: CASSYGPRSSEQYF. The V gene is TRBV6-5, the J gene TRBJ2-7; the D is unclear. The V gene's germline CDR1 is MNHEY and CDR2 SVGAGI. The CDR3 sequence is 14 residues long. The germline V and J ends were trimmed by 2 bases and 6 bases, with 14 bases remaining between them.